This record concerns one TCR beta chain sequence. The sample originates from a study of blood T cell repertoires in COVID-19. CDR1 MNHEY and CDR2 SMNVEV come from the germline V gene (reference sequence). This CDR3 contains 15 residues. V was pared by 6 bases and J by 1 base, with 7 bases of the junction left unmatched. Sequencing used immunoSEQ multiplex PCR; TCRdb keeps in-frame clones, though not all of them. Seen here are 300,000 or so clones, roughly 84% observed once, and the top ten hold roughly 1%. The chain carries TRBV27 and TRBJ1-2; 8 nucleotides agree with TRBD1. Source material: PBMCs or T cells enriched from blood (not recorded which). This TCR derives from a woman aged 25 to 45 who had recovered from COVID-19. The chain's CDR3 is CASSQRTGSNYGYTF. The DNA of the CDR3 is TGTGCCAGCAGCCAACGGACAGGGAGTAACTATGGCTACACCTTC.